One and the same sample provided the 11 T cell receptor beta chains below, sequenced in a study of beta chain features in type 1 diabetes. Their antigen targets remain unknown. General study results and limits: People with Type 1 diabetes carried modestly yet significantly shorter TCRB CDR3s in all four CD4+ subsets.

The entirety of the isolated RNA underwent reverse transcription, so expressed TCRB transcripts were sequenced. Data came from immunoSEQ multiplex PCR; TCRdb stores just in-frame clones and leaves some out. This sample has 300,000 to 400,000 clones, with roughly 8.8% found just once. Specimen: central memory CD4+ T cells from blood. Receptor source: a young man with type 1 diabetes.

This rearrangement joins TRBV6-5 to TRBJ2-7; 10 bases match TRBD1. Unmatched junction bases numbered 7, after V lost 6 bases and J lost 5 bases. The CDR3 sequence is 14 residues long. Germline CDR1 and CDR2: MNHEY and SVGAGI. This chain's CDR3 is CASRHPGTGDEQYF. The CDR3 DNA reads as TGTGCCAGCAGACACCCCGGGACAGGGGACGAGCAGTACTTC.

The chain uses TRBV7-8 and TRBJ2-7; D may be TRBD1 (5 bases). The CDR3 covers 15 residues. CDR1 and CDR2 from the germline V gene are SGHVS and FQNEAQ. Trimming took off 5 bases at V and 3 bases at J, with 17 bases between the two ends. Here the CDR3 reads CASSLTIGANYEQYF. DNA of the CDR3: TGTGCCAGCAGCCTAACCATAGGGGCCAACTACGAGCAGTACTTC.

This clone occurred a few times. DNA of the CDR3: TGTGCCAGCAGCTTACCTGGGACAGGAACCGGTGAAAAACTGTTTTTT. Translation: CASSLPGTGTGEKLFF. This chain uses TRBV7-2 with TRBJ1-4, with 8 bases aligning to TRBD1. The junction had 9 bases not matched to a gene; V was cut back by 2 bases and J by 7 bases. Germline lookup yields CDR1 SGHTA and CDR2 FQGNSA. The CDR3 has 16 amino acids.

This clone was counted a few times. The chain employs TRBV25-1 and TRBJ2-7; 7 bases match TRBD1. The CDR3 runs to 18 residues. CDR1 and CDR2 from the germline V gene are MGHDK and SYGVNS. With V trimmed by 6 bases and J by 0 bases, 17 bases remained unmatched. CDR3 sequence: CASRSNQGTDRSSYEQYF. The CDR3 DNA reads TGTGCCAGCAGGAGTAACCAAGGGACAGACCGGAGCTCCTACGAGCAGTACTTC.

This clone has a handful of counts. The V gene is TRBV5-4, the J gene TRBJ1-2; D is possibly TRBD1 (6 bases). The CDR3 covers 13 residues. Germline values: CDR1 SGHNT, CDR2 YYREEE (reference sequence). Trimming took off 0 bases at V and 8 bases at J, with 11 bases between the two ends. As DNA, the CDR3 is TGTGCCAGCAGCTTGGAGGGACAACGAGGCTACACCTTC. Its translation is CASSLEGQRGYTF.

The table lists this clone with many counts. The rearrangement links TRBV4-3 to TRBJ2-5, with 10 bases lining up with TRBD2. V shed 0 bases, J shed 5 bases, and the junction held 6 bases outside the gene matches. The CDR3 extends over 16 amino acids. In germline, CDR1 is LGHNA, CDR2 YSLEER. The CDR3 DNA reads TGCGCCAGCAGCCAAGATCTCAGCGGGGGGGCGGAGACCCAGTACTTC. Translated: CASSQDLSGGAETQYF.

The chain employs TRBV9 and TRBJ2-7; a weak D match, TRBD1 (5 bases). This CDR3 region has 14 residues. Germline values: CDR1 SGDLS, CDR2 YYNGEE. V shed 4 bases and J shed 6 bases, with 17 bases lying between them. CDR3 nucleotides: TGTGCCAGCAGCTCAGACAGCCTTACGGGCGAGCAGTACTTC. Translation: CASSSDSLTGEQYF.

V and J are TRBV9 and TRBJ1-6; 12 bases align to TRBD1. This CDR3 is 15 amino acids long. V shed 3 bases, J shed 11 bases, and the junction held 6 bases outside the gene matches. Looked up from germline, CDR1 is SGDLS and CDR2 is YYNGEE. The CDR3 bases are TGTGCCAGCAGCGGGGGGACAGGGGGCTTTGCACCCCTCCACTTT. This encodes CASSGGTGGFAPLHF.

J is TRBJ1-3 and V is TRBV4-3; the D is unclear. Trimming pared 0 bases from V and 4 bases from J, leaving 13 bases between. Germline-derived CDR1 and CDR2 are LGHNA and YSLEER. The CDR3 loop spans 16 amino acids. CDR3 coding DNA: TGCGCCAGCAGCCAAGATTACAGCCTGGACGGAAACACCATATATTTT. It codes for CASSQDYSLDGNTIYF.

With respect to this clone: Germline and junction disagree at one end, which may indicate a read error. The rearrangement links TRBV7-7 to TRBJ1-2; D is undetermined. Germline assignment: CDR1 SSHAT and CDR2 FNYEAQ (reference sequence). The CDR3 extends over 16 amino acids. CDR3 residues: CASSLSDGWVWYGYTF. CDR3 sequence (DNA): TGTGCTAGCAGCTTATCGGACGGATGGGTCTGGTATGGCTACACCTTC.

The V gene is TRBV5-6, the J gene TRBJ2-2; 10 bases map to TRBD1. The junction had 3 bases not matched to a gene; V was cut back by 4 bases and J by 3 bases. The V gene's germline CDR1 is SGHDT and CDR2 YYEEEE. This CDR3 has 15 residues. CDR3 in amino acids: CASSPGTGDTGELFF. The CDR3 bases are TGTGCCAGCAGCCCAGGGACAGGGGACACCGGGGAGCTGTTTTTT. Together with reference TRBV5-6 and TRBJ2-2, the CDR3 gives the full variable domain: DAGVTQSPTHLIKTRGQQVTLRCSPKSGHDTVSWYQQALGQGPQFIFQYYEEEERQRGNFPDRFSGHQFPNYSSELNVNALLLGDSALYLCASSPGTGDTGELFFGEGSRLTVL.